This note documents a single TCR beta chain sequence. These data belong to a study of cytomegalovirus exposure and HLA in healthy donors. Across the whole study: Ancestry clustering placed around 80% of more than 350 genotyped donors in the Caucasian-associated cluster.

V was cut by 2 bases and J by 8 bases, with 9 bases left in between. Germline CDR1 WSHSY, CDR2 SAAADI. The CDR3 contains 13 residues. The primer mix had 60 Vbeta and 13 Jbeta primers. Profiled with immunoSEQ multiplex PCR; TCRdb holds only in-frame clones, not every one. The data show about 76,000 clones, roughly 70% seen once. The sequenced sample was PBMCs. This sequence originates from a man aged 60 to 69 in good health and CMV-seropositive. V and J are TRBV10-2 and TRBJ1-4; unclear D gene. The CDR3 protein is CASSEVGGEKLFF. CDR3 DNA: TGCGCCAGCAGTGAGGTGGGAGGCGAAAAACTGTTTTTT.